The present T cell receptor (beta chain) was sequenced within a study of T cell changes during pregnancy in multiple sclerosis. The protocol was immunoSEQ multiplex PCR, while the TCRdb copy is restricted to in-frame clones and leaves out a portion. The sample consists of approximately 60,000 clones, roughly 93% of them appearing once. V was trimmed by 4 bases and J by 10 bases, leaving 17 bases between them. Germline-derived CDR1 and CDR2 are SGDLS and YYNGEE. The CDR3 consists of 14 residues. Sequenced material: peripheral blood, taken in the second trimester of pregnancy. This chain uses TRBV9 with TRBJ1-4, with D unresolved. The receptor's source is a female donor with multiple sclerosis, enrolled in a pregnancy study. The CDR3 loop reads CASSRLLSGGKLFF. The CDR3 DNA is TGTGCCAGCAGCCGACTTCTCTCCGGCGGAAAACTGTTTTTT. Complete variable domain (other parts from reference TRBV9 and TRBJ1-4): DSGVTQTPKHLITATGQRVTLRCSPRSGDLSVYWYQQSLDQGLQFLIQYYNGEERAKGNILERFSAQQFPDLHSELNLSSLELGDSALYFCASSRLLSGGKLFFGSGTQLSVL.